The present TCR beta chain was sequenced within a study of blood T cells in healthy people across ages. Study-level results: While age rose, TCR beta diversity per million T cells dropped in a roughly linear way. Donor CMV infection status was unknown, possibly confounding age-related changes in expanded clonotypes.

This clonotype was counted only a few times. Its antigen is as yet unknown. Germline values: CDR1 MNHNY, CDR2 SVGAGI (reference sequence). V was shortened by 0 bases and J by 3 bases, with 11 bases between the two germline ends. CDR3 size: 15 residues. A second PCR of roughly 6 to 12 cycles used a sample-barcoded 5' primer and a J-beta primer mix. TCRdb called the 5' RACE reads again in MiXCR, with one record for every CDR3 protein. The sample has 1.4 million to 1.5 million distinct CDR3 sequences; about 43% are singletons. Material for sequencing was blood. The clonotype was recovered from a woman under 30 in good health. This chain joins TRBV6-6 and TRBJ1-2; TRBD1 is a possible D gene (6 bases). CDR3 protein: CASSYSAGADYGYTF. CDR3 nucleotide sequence: TGTGCCAGCAGTTACTCGGCAGGGGCAGACTATGGCTACACCTTC.